Sequencing of this T cell receptor (beta chain) was carried out in a study of cytotoxic CD8 clonotypes in ibrutinib-treated CLL (dated by TCRdb to the early 2020s). Study-wide context: The cohort had 11 relapsed/refractory and approximately 15 treatment-naive patients; some 17 were IGHV unmutated. All remission and progressive disease samples were collected while patients were still receiving ibrutinib. Cryopreserved peripheral blood mononuclear cells were obtained before treatment, at response, and at either sustained remission or disease progression. On average, each sample had roughly 260,000 productive templates and 94,082 productive rearrangements. Partial responses were observed in 24 patients and complete responses in 2; after a median follow-up of 68 months, remission was maintained in approximately 14 patients and progression was observed in some twelve. Longitudinal samples were obtainable from about 30% of the roughly 86 participants in the trial. Response samples were taken after a median of approximately 13 months on treatment, ranging from roughly 6 to 36 months.

What the authors observed across the whole study: At ibrutinib response clonality went up, during sustained remission it held steady, and at progression it dropped back toward baseline. Sampling times were not matched between sustained-remission and progressing patients, and lymph node repertoires were not studied. At baseline, clonality was higher than in age-matched healthy donors and showed a strong correlation with circulating CD8+ T-cell counts. Public clonotypes were found to be uncommon and were observed to contract or remain stable during treatment; the increase in clonality was shown to reflect expansion of private clonotypes at ibrutinib response.

The intended sense of this specimen's time point label: approximately 2 years on ibrutinib. For TCR beta library preparation, around 2.2 micrograms of genomic DNA was extracted from cryopreserved PBMCs. Longitudinal blood samples from CLL patients on ibrutinib monotherapy underwent high-throughput TCR beta sequencing. The patients were enrolled in a single-center, open-label phase 2 trial of ibrutinib monotherapy. A word on this clone: Its target antigen remains unknown. No base-level quality is on record; no much larger clone is a single base apart.

Relative to germline, V is 3 bases shorter and J is 4 bases shorter, with 10 bases between their ends. The germline V gene (reference sequence) sets CDR1 to SEHNR and CDR2 to FQNEAQ. The CDR3 has 14 amino acids, counting the end cysteine and phenylalanine. The CDR3 DNA has 42 bases and is translated from base 1. The goal of deep resolution MiSeq sequencing was a depth between 1 in 1 million and 1 in 200,000 T cells, and coverage averaged 10x per clonotype. The immunoSEQ hsTCRB Kit was used to generate the TCR beta libraries. For the original study's pipeline: Data were analyzed with ImmunoSEQ Data Assistant and ImmunoSEQ Analyzer, with V, D and J genes assigned per IMGT definitions. Clonality, which ranges from 0 to 1, was calculated as one minus the normalized Shannon entropy of productive rearrangement frequencies. Only overrepresented clonotypes making up at least 0.05% of each patient's repertoire were included in the public clonotype analysis. Some 13 age-matched healthy donor repertoires from immuneACCESS were used as controls for clonality. TCRdb provides this immuneACCESS table in a form limited to in-frame rearrangements. Some clones are lacking; in checked studies, under half of them reflect an unresolved V gene, and why the rest are absent is not known. D and trimming come from the DNA, and the V and J calls and clone size come from that table. Within this sample are approximately 200,000 clones, with over 60% of them counted one time only. Together, the top ten hold 10% to 15% of the sample.

This receptor was taken from a human donor with chronic lymphocytic leukemia. Sample: PBMCs, taken after 24 months of ibrutinib treatment. Recombination joined TRBV7-9 with TRBJ1-5, with no reliable assignment of the D segment. The DNA sequence reads TGTGCCAGCAGCTTTGACACAATGAATCAGCCCCAGCATTTT. Translated, this is CASSFDTMNQPQHF.